One sample yielded the 17 T cell receptor beta chains listed below, sequenced in a study of blood T cell dynamics during melanoma immunotherapy. This table comes from immunoSEQ multiplex PCR, and its TCRdb copy is limited to in-frame clones, with some not included. The sample yields 6,000 to 8,500 clones, more than 75% seen once. Sample time point: week 3, after first cycle of checkpoint inhibitor. The sequencing here drew on blood, taken from a patient treated with checkpoint blockade. The receptors originated from a human donor with melanoma.

Comment on this clone: Compared with germline, one end of the junction differs, possibly owing to a read error. This chain links TRBV7-2 with TRBJ2-6; 7 nucleotides align to TRBD1. The CDR3 sequence is 17 residues long. CDR1 is SGHTA and CDR2 is FQGNSA in the germline V gene. The CDR3 loop reads CASSRQGSPSGANALTF. CDR3 nucleotide sequence: TGTGCCAGCAGTCGACAGGGTAGTCCCTCTGGGGCCAACGCCCTGACTTTC. The variable domain in full, with the rest retrieved from reference TRBV7-2 and TRBJ2-6, is GAGVSQSPSNKVTEKGKDVELRCDPISGHTALYWYRQSLGQGLEFLIYFQGNSAPDKSGLPSDRFSAERTGGSVSTLTIQRTQQEDSAVYLCASSRQGSPSGANALTFGAGSRLTVL.

The chain recombines TRBV10-3 with TRBJ2-7, with TRBD2 as a possible D gene (6 bases). V was clipped by 2 bases and J by 3 bases, with 8 bases between them. Germline loops: CDR1 ENHRY, CDR2 SYGVKD. CDR3 length: 13 amino acids. Here the CDR3 DNA reads TGTGCCATCAGTGAGCCGGGACTCTACGAGCAGTACGTC. The encoded protein is CAISEPGLYEQYV.

The chain is built from TRBV25-1 and TRBJ1-2; 7 nucleotides agree with TRBD1. Germline CDR1 and CDR2: MGHDK and SYGVNS. The CDR3 sequence is 15 residues long. V shed 1 base, J shed 8 bases, and the junction held 10 bases outside the gene matches. The CDR3 bases are TGTGCCAGCAGTGAATCGGGAAGACAGGGCAAGGGCTACACCTTC. Translating gives CASSESGRQGKGYTF.

The gene calls are TRBV6-6 and TRBJ1-5; a weak D match, TRBD1 (5 bases). The germline V gene has CDR1 MNHNY and CDR2 SVGAGI (reference sequence). Trimming took 7 bases from V and 9 from J, leaving 16 bases between them. The CDR3 extends over 13 amino acids. Here the CDR3 reads CASKGTSEWPQHF. DNA of the CDR3: TGTGCCAGCAAAGGGACGTCCGAGTGGCCCCAGCATTTT.

V and J are TRBV19 and TRBJ1-1; D might be TRBD1 (5 bases). CDR1 is LNHDA, CDR2 SQIVND, per germline (reference sequence). The ends were cut back, 6 bases at V and 4 bases at J, with 12 bases in the middle. This CDR3 is 13 amino acids long. CDR3 in amino acids: CASRREGSTEAFF. CDR3 DNA: TGTGCCAGTAGGAGGGAGGGGAGCACTGAAGCTTTCTTT.

V usage is TRBV10-2 and J usage is TRBJ1-1; D call uncertain. Per the germline V gene, CDR1 is WSHSY and CDR2 is SAAADI. V lost 4 bases to trimming and J lost 1 base, with 13 bases between them. The CDR3 consists of 15 residues. For the CDR3, the DNA is TGCGCCAGCAGTGTTTTTATGGTTGGGAACACTGAAGCTTTCTTT. Its protein is CASSVFMVGNTEAFF.

This chain uses TRBV7-9 with TRBJ2-3; D is uncertain. Germline CDR1 is SEHNR and CDR2 is FQNEAQ (reference sequence). Trimming cost V 5 bases and J 0 bases, with 12 bases left between them. This CDR3 is built from 15 residues. The CDR3 DNA reads TGTGCCAGCAGCAAACCCGGTCCTAGCACAGATACGCAGTATTTT. It codes for CASSKPGPSTDTQYF.

The chain combines TRBV5-4 with TRBJ1-1, with D possibly being TRBD1 (5 bases). Trimming removed 0 bases from V and 0 bases from J, with 12 bases in between. Germline V CDR1 and CDR2: SGHNT, YYREEE (reference sequence). The CDR3 extends over 16 amino acids. Here the CDR3 reads CASSLGAGQVNTEAFF. DNA of the CDR3: TGTGCCAGCAGCTTGGGAGCGGGGCAAGTGAACACTGAAGCTTTCTTT.

The chain links TRBV5-1 to TRBJ2-5; 9 positions agree with TRBD2. The CDR3 runs 15 residues. J was trimmed by 2 bases and V by 6 bases; bases with no gene match: 8. CDR1 is SGHRS, CDR2 YFSETQ, per germline. The CDR3, as DNA: TGCGCCAGCACCCGGGTAGCGGGGGCACAAGAGACCCAGTACTTC. It is translated as CASTRVAGAQETQYF.

The chain links TRBV7-3 to TRBJ2-6; 12 nucleotides align to TRBD2. Germline CDR1 is SGHTA and CDR2 is FQGTGA. The CDR3 extends over 21 amino acids. The V gene end was trimmed by 2 bases and the J gene end by 0 bases; junction bases not matched to a gene: 11. The CDR3 loop reads CASSLDPRLAGGSSGANVLTF. The CDR3 DNA reads TGTGCCAGCAGCTTAGATCCCCGGCTAGCGGGAGGGAGCTCTGGGGCCAACGTCCTGACTTTC.

V gene TRBV18 combines with J gene TRBJ2-7, with D perhaps matching TRBD2 (5 bases). The CDR3 length is 16 residues. V was pared by 1 base and J by 3 bases, with 16 bases between. Germline V gene data show CDR1 as KGHSH and CDR2 as LQKENI. CDR3 sequence: CASSPLSAGGIYEQYF. In DNA, the CDR3 is TGTGCCAGCTCACCACTCTCGGCCGGAGGTATCTACGAGCAGTACTTC.

V is TRBV5-4 and J is TRBJ1-2; TRBD1 is a possible D gene (5 bases). Germline assignment: CDR1 SGHNT and CDR2 YYREEE (reference sequence). CDR3 length equals 15 residues. Trimming took off 5 bases at V and 3 bases at J, with 17 bases between the two ends. The CDR3 coding sequence is TGTGCCAGCAGATTGCGGGCAGGGTTAGACTATGGCTACACCTTC. Its protein is CASRLRAGLDYGYTF.

The chain carries TRBV9 and TRBJ1-5; no firm D call. There are 15 residues in the CDR3. The germline CDR1 and CDR2 sequences are SGDLS and YYNGEE. V was pared by 0 bases and J by 0 bases, with 7 bases between. The CDR3 loop reads CASSVGYGSNQPQHF. The CDR3 bases are TGTGCCAGCAGCGTAGGGTACGGTAGCAATCAGCCCCAGCATTTT.

The rearrangement links TRBV7-9 to TRBJ1-1; the D gene is possibly TRBD1 (5 bases). Per the germline V gene, CDR1 is SEHNR and CDR2 is FQNEAQ (reference sequence). CDR3 size: 13 residues. Trimming took off 3 bases at V and 5 bases at J, with 10 bases between the two ends. As DNA, the CDR3 is TGTGCCAGCAGCTTTCGGGAGGGGACTGAAGCTTTCTTT. The encoded protein is CASSFREGTEAFF.

V gene TRBV29-1 combines with J gene TRBJ1-2; D is unresolved. Germline CDR1 reads SQVTM; CDR2 reads ANQGSEA. The CDR3 covers 12 residues. The germline V and J ends were trimmed by 4 bases and 4 bases, with 10 bases remaining between them. The CDR3 sequence is CSVGGKVYGYTF. For the CDR3, the DNA is TGCAGCGTTGGAGGGAAGGTCTATGGCTACACCTTC.

The J gene is TRBJ1-1, the V gene TRBV18, with 7 bases aligning to TRBD1. The germline gives CDR1 KGHSH, CDR2 LQKENI. The CDR3 spans 13 residues. V was pared by 11 bases and J by 0 bases, with 6 bases of the junction left unmatched. The CDR3 DNA reads TGTGCCCCACGACAGGGAGTGAACACTGAAGCTTTCTTT. Translated: CAPRQGVNTEAFF.

V usage is TRBV14 and J usage is TRBJ2-1; maybe TRBD1 (6 bases). The CDR3 has 13 residues. From germline, CDR1 is SGHDN and CDR2 FVKESK. V lost 3 bases and J 4 bases, leaving 7 bases between the germline ends. CDR3 DNA: TGTGCCAGCAGCCAGGACAGTTACAATGAGCAGTTCTTC. Translated: CASSQDSYNEQFF.